Below are 8 T cell receptor beta chains sequenced from a single sample in a study of response to subunit inactivated influenza vaccine. Each CDR3 protein is one row after TCRdb ran MiXCR on the RT-PCR reads. The table lists 500,000 to 600,000 distinct CDR3 sequences, 6.5% to 8% of them singletons. The sequenced sample was PBMCs from blood, obtained approximately 25 months after vaccination. The receptor source for this set is a man aged 45-69 years who received an inactivated influenza vaccine.

Ten or more counts support this clonotype. This chain links TRBV20-1 with TRBJ2-1, with D perhaps matching TRBD2 (8 bases). V was pared by 6 bases and J by 10 bases, with 19 bases between. In germline, CDR1 is DFQATT, CDR2 SNEGSKA (reference sequence). The CDR3 spans 13 residues. The CDR3 loop is CSAREGAADEQFF. The CDR3 bases are TGCAGTGCCCGGGAGGGGGCCGCGGACGAGCAGTTCTTC.

The V call is TRBV7-8, the J call TRBJ1-5; D gene uncertain. This CDR3 region has 15 residues. Trimming pared 1 base from V and 3 bases from J, leaving 10 bases between. Germline values: CDR1 SGHVS, CDR2 FQNEAQ. The CDR3 loop reads CASSLGTRVNQPQHF. The CDR3 DNA follows: TGTGCCAGCAGCTTAGGAACCCGTGTCAATCAGCCCCAGCATTTT.

This clonotype was observed a few times. J is TRBJ1-4 and V is TRBV15, with 8 bases matching TRBD1. V dropped 6 bases and J dropped 0; count of bases not matched to a gene: 3. The CDR3 contains 15 residues. The germline V gene has CDR1 LNHNV and CDR2 YYDKDF (reference sequence). The CDR3, as DNA: TGTGCCACCAGAGGACAGGGAACAACTAATGAAAAACTGTTTTTT. Its protein product is CATRGQGTTNEKLFF.

This clonotype was observed many times. The chain recombines TRBV12-3 or TRBV12-4 with TRBJ1-3; D not certain. V was shortened by 6 bases and J by 2 bases, with 5 bases between the two germline ends. The CDR3 is 12 amino acids. CDR3 sequence: CASSPTGNTIYF. The CDR3, as DNA: TGTGCCAGCAGCCCTACTGGAAACACCATATATTTT.

This rearrangement joins TRBV5-1 to TRBJ2-5; D uncertain. Germline V gene sequence: CDR1 SGHRS, CDR2 YFSETQ. The CDR3 loop spans 14 amino acids. The V gene lost 0 bases and the J gene lost 5 bases, with 11 bases spanning the gap. CDR3 amino acids: CASSLGHPRETQYF. For the CDR3, the DNA is TGCGCCAGCAGCTTGGGACACCCTCGGGAGACCCAGTACTTC. Together with reference TRBV5-1 and TRBJ2-5, the CDR3 gives the full variable domain: KAGVTQTPRYLIKTRGQQVTLSCSPISGHRSVSWYQQTPGQGLQFLFEYFSETQRNKGNFPGRFSGRQFSNSRSEMNVSTLELGDSALYLCASSLGHPRETQYFGPGTRLLVL.

The sample holds a few counts of this clonotype. The rearrangement joins TRBV28 to TRBJ2-3; no reliable D call. The germline V gene encodes CDR1 MDHEN and CDR2 SYDVKM. The CDR3 spans 13 residues. The V gene lost 6 bases and the J gene lost 2 bases, with 9 bases spanning the gap. The CDR3 DNA reads TGTGCCAGCAGCCCGGACCTCACAGATACGCAGTATTTT. Protein: CASSPDLTDTQYF.

This clonotype was counted many times. This chain connects TRBV5-1 to TRBJ2-7; D is unclear. The length of the CDR3 is 14 residues. The germline gives CDR1 SGHRS, CDR2 YFSETQ. V was cut by 0 bases and J by 1 base, with 8 bases left in between. The chain's CDR3 is CASSLAVRSYEQYF. CDR3 nucleotide sequence: TGCGCCAGCAGCTTGGCGGTTCGGTCCTACGAGCAGTACTTC.

There are a few counts of this clonotype. The chain couples TRBV20-1 to TRBJ2-1; TRBD2 matches 9 bases. The CDR3 totals 15 residues. Germline loops: CDR1 DFQATT, CDR2 SNEGSKA (reference sequence). J was trimmed by 6 bases and V by 3 bases; bases with no gene match: 9. The CDR3, as DNA: TGCAGTGCTAGCCCAGTGGGTAGCGGGAGCAATGAGCAGTTCTTC. Protein product: CSASPVGSGSNEQFF.